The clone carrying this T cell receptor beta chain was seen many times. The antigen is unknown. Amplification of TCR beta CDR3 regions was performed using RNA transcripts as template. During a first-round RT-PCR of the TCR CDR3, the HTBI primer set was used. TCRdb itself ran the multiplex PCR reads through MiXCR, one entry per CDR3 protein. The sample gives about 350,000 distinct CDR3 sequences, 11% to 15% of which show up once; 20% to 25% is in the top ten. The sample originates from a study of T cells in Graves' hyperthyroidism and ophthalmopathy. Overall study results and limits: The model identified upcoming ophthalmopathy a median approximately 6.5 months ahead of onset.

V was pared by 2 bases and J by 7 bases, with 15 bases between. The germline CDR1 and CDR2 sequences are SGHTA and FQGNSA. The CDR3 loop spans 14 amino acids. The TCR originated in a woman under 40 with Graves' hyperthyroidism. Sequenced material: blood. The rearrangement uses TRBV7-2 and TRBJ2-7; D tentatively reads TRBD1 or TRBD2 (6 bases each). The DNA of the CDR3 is TGTGCCAGCAGCTTAACCGGGGGCGCGGGGGAGCAGTACTTC. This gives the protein CASSLTGGAGEQYF.